This entry concerns a single T cell receptor beta chain. Sequenced by immunoSEQ multiplex PCR; TCRdb stores in-frame clones only, minus some. Here the sample spans 270,000 or so clones, 75% to 90% being singletons. The data are from a study of blood T cell repertoires in COVID-19. On the study more broadly: COVID-19 samples from acute and convalescent phases originated in the United States, Italy and Spain. T cells, B-cell-depleted T cells, or PBMCs supplied cDNA or gDNA.

Enrolled through a virtual design, the participants were between roughly 18 and 90 years of age and came from under 25 US areas. Donors were grouped by their self-reported clinical history. Trimming removed 4 bases at V and 1 base at J, with 19 bases between. The CDR3 totals 18 residues. Looked up from germline, CDR1 is KGHSH and CDR2 is LQKENI. The sequenced sample consisted of PBMCs or T cells enriched from blood (not recorded which). The receptor comes from a woman in her 30s with acute COVID-19. This rearrangement joins TRBV18 to TRBJ2-2, with D perhaps TRBD1 (6 bases). CDR3 DNA sequence: TGTGCCAGCTCACGGTTTAATGGGGGCAACGAGAACACCGGGGAGCTGTTTTTT. Translated: CASSRFNGGNENTGELFF.